The clone carrying this T cell receptor beta chain has a handful of counts. The target antigen is unknown. CDR1 and CDR2 (germline): SGDLS, YYNGEE. J lost 1 base, V lost 5 bases, and 3 bases had no gene match. This CDR3 is 14 amino acids long. Template switching supplied a universal primer site; unique molecular identifiers were carried on the cDNA. In TCRdb, the 5' RACE reads were re-called with MiXCR into one record per CDR3 protein. This table has approximately 620,000 distinct CDR3 sequences, 8.6% appearing once. These data belong to a study of identical twins. Study observations and caveats: Cord blood beta clonotypes present at high abundance carried fewer insertions; no such pattern appeared in memory repertoires. Researchers reported excess low generation probability among twin-shared out-of-frame alpha sequences. A partial confounding effect on zero-insertion analyses could come from invariant MAIT and iNKT cells.

Another study also made use of these data, one on yellow fever vaccine responses in identical twins.

Sequenced input: PBMCs. The receptor comes from a woman between 18 and 29 years old in good health. The chain employs TRBV9 and TRBJ2-3; 8 nucleotides line up with TRBD1. The CDR3 here is CASSGDRRTDTQYF. CDR3 in DNA: TGTGCCAGCAGTGGGGACAGGCGCACAGATACGCAGTATTTT.